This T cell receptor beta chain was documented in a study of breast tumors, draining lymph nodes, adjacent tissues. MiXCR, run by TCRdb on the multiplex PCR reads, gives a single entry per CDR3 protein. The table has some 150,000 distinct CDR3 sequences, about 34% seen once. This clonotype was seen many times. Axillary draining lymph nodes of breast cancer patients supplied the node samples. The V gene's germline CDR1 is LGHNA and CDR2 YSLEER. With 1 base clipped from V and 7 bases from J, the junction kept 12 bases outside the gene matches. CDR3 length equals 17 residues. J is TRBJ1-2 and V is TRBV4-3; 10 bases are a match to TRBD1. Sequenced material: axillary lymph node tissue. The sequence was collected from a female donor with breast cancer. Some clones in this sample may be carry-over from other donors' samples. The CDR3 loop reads CASSQVINRDRGSGYTF. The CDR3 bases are TGCGCCAGCAGCCAAGTCATTAACCGGGACAGGGGAAGTGGCTACACCTTC.